This T cell receptor (beta chain) was sequenced in a study of CD8 T cells in ankylosing spondylitis (dated by TCRdb to about 2017). General notes on the study: To find TCR variants linked to disease, the study profiled T cell receptor beta repertoires in ankylosing spondylitis patients and healthy donors. In total, the full study cohort was made up of about 99 healthy donors and 25 ankylosing spondylitis patients. Peripheral blood was sampled, and synovial fluid was also collected from ankylosing spondylitis patients. Points the paper makes about the study in general: Significant enrichment of the disease-linked clones was reported in matched synovial fluid samples from ankylosing spondylitis patients. A TCR beta motif of roughly 8 highly homologous amino acid variants appeared characteristic of blood from ankylosing spondylitis patients. A CD8+ phenotype was shown by the disease-linked clones, which were found at relatively low frequencies in peripheral blood. Some motif variants were previously reported in synovial fluid and blood of reactive arthritis patients, suggesting common disease-initiation mechanisms.

Comments on this clonotype: Its binding antigen is unknown. There are no base qualities to consult, and no much larger clone falls within one base.

Sequenced using an Illumina HiSeq 2500. Quantitative 5'-RACE with molecular barcodes was the method used to prepare the TCR beta libraries. In the original analysis: To identify disease-linked TCR variants, a new computational method was used, one built on a probabilistic model of VDJ rearrangement. TCRdb reanalyzed the raw reads on its own, using fastp at Q25 for trimming and MiXCR for clone calling, and kept in-frame beta chains. When rows share a CDR3 protein, they turn into one entry using the most common DNA and genes. Here the V and J calls rest on TCRdb's processing, not on the authors' analysis. The sample has approximately 110,000 distinct CDR3 sequences on record, about 25% of them singletons. Jointly, the top ten make up about 12% of the sample. The cysteine opens and the phenylalanine closes a CDR3 of 16 amino acids. CDR3 DNA is the only sequence kept; it has 48 bases, read in frame from the first base. The V end loses 0 bases and the J end loses 4 bases, and a stretch of 19 bases separates them. The germline V gene (reference sequence) gives CDR1 as DFQATT and CDR2 as SNEGSKA.

Synovial fluid samples were matched to blood samples from the same ankylosing spondylitis patients. Specimen: synovial fluid, either unsorted or a sorted T cell fraction (not recorded which). The rearranged segments are TRBV20-1 and TRBJ2-7, and perhaps TRBD2 as D gene, on 6 matching bases. This TCR was sampled from a male donor with ankylosing spondylitis. The CDR3 is CSARDGLASAGYEQYF. The DNA sequence is given as TGCAGTGCTAGAGACGGATTGGCTAGCGCGGGGTACGAGCAGTACTTC.